One and the same sample provided the 28 T cell receptor beta chains below, sequenced in a study of blood T cell repertoires in COVID-19. Assay: immunoSEQ multiplex PCR; the TCRdb copy retains only in-frame clones and omits some. Of fewer than 250,000 clones in the sample, 80% to 90% were seen once. What was sequenced was peripheral blood. Every receptor here comes from a woman aged 50 to 60 with acute or convalescent COVID-19.

The rearrangement uses TRBV27 and TRBJ1-5; tentative D call: TRBD1 (5 bases). CDR1 MNHEY and CDR2 SMNVEV come from the germline V gene (reference sequence). This CDR3 is 13 amino acids long. With 6 bases removed from V and 6 bases from J, the gap between germline ends came to 12 bases. The CDR3 DNA reads TGTGCCAGCAGCCGGGGCGGGATTCAGCCCCAGCATTTT. This codes for CASSRGGIQPQHF.

The chain carries TRBV10-3 and TRBJ1-2; 10 bases fit TRBD1. J lost 8 bases, V lost 4 bases, and 7 bases had no gene match. CDR1 is ENHRY, CDR2 SYGVKD, per germline. The CDR3 is made up of 14 amino acids. The CDR3: CAISGDRGRYGYTF. CDR3 DNA sequence: TGTGCCATCAGTGGGGACAGGGGAAGGTACGGCTACACCTTC.

The chain carries TRBV4-2 and TRBJ2-7, with 7 bases that match TRBD2. The CDR3 covers 17 residues. V lost 1 base, J lost 0 bases, and 9 bases stayed unmatched. Germline loops: CDR1 LGHNA, CDR2 YNFKEQ. CDR3 amino acids: CASSQGEGGYRSYEQYF. The CDR3 coding sequence is TGTGCCAGCAGCCAAGGGGAGGGAGGGTACCGCTCCTACGAGCAGTACTTC.

The V gene is TRBV28, the J gene TRBJ1-1; 8 nucleotides align to TRBD1. V lost 7 bases, J lost 6 bases, and 10 bases stayed unmatched. The germline V gene has CDR1 MDHEN and CDR2 SYDVKM. The CDR3 is 14 amino acids. The CDR3 region is CASTSGGSLSEAFF. Written as DNA, the CDR3 is TGTGCCAGCACTTCAGGGGGCTCATTATCTGAAGCTTTCTTT.

The rearrangement links TRBV5-1 to TRBJ2-1; 11 nucleotides match TRBD2. The junction had 8 bases not matched to a gene; V was cut back by 4 bases and J by 8 bases. Looked up from germline, CDR1 is SGHRS and CDR2 is YFSETQ. This CDR3 spans 15 amino acids. The DNA for the CDR3 is TGCGCCAGCAGCGATAGCGGGAGGGCCTCAGATGAGCAGTTCTTC. It specifies CASSDSGRASDEQFF. Full variable domain (rest looked up from reference TRBV5-1 and TRBJ2-1): KAGVTQTPRYLIKTRGQQVTLSCSPISGHRSVSWYQQTPGQGLQFLFEYFSETQRNKGNFPGRFSGRQFSNSRSEMNVSTLELGDSALYLCASSDSGRASDEQFFGPGTRLTVL.

The rearrangement uses TRBV2 and TRBJ2-3, with 7 nucleotides matching TRBD2. With V trimmed by 5 bases and J by 1 base, 12 bases remained unmatched. The CDR3 has 17 residues. Germline V gives CDR1 SNHLY, CDR2 FYNNEI. CDR3 protein: CASSFLPSGEGTDTQYF. In DNA, the CDR3 is TGTGCCAGCAGTTTCTTACCTAGCGGAGAAGGCACAGATACGCAGTATTTT.

The CDR3 region is CASGGLAGSGEQYF. CDR3 nucleotides: TGTGCCAGCGGGGGACTAGCGGGGTCGGGAGAGCAGTACTTC. The rearrangement uses TRBV27 and TRBJ2-7; 13 bases are a match to TRBD2. After removal of 8 bases from V and 7 bases from J, the junction contained 8 bases not matched to a gene. The CDR3 covers 14 residues. Germline CDR1 and CDR2: MNHEY and SMNVEV (reference sequence).

The V gene is TRBV7-2, the J gene TRBJ2-3; 8 bases map to TRBD1. Trimming removed 5 bases from V and 4 bases from J; junction bases left unmatched: 8. Germline assignment: CDR1 SGHTA and CDR2 FQGNSA. The CDR3 totals 15 residues. CDR3 region: CASSNRTGFPDTQYF. DNA for the CDR3: TGTGCCAGCAGCAATCGGACAGGGTTCCCAGATACGCAGTATTTT.

This clone was recorded a few times. The chain couples TRBV19 to TRBJ2-3; 7 bases agree with TRBD2. Germline V gene sequence: CDR1 LNHDA, CDR2 SQIVND (reference sequence). The CDR3 runs 15 residues. V lost 1 base to trimming and J lost 7 bases; unmatched junction nucleotides: 8. The CDR3 bases are TGTGCCAGTAGTATAGTCGGGGAGGGCAGAAATACGCAGTATTTT. Translation gives CASSIVGEGRNTQYF.

V is TRBV7-8 and J is TRBJ2-7, with 7 nucleotides matching TRBD1. V shed 3 bases, J shed 2 bases, and the junction held 7 bases outside the gene matches. CDR1 and CDR2 from the germline V gene are SGHVS and FQNEAQ. This CDR3 has 15 residues. The CDR3 loop reads CASSFRTGTTYEQYF. The CDR3 DNA reads TGTGCCAGCAGCTTCCGGACAGGAACTACCTACGAGCAGTACTTC.

The CDR3 is CASSLTANPGGADYGYTF. For the CDR3, the DNA is TGTGCCAGCAGCTTAACGGCCAACCCGGGGGGGGCTGACTATGGCTACACCTTC. The V call is TRBV7-2, the J call TRBJ1-2; D is perhaps TRBD1 (6 bases). The CDR3 runs 18 residues. The germline V gene encodes CDR1 SGHTA and CDR2 FQGNSA. Trimming shortened V by 2 bases and J by 3 bases, and 22 bases separated the two germline ends.

V is TRBV7-3 and J is TRBJ2-4, with a possible D match to TRBD2 (6 bases). This CDR3 spans 13 amino acids. Per the germline V gene, CDR1 is SGHTA and CDR2 is FQGTGA. V was pared by 2 bases and J by 9 bases, with 11 bases between. The CDR3 here is CASSLGGSGIQYF. The CDR3 coding sequence is TGTGCCAGCAGCTTAGGGGGGAGTGGCATTCAGTACTTC.

The J gene is TRBJ2-1, the V gene TRBV11-3; possible D gene TRBD2, 5 bases. Trimming cost V 2 bases and J 4 bases, with 12 bases left between them. The CDR3 contains 15 residues. The germline V gene has CDR1 SGHNT and CDR2 YENEEA. CDR3 nucleotide sequence: TGTGCCAGCAGCTTAATTCTAGCTTCTTACAATGAGCAGTTCTTC. Translating it yields CASSLILASYNEQFF.

The CDR3 reads CASSLTGNTEAFF. CDR3 nucleotide sequence: TGCGCCAGCAGCTTGACAGGGAACACTGAAGCTTTCTTT. The rearrangement links TRBV5-1 to TRBJ1-1, with D maybe TRBD1 (5 bases). Trimming left V 1 base short and J 1 base short, with 5 bases between. The V gene's germline CDR1 is SGHRS and CDR2 YFSETQ. This CDR3 spans 13 amino acids.

The V and J genes are TRBV7-8 and TRBJ2-1; 9 nucleotides agree with TRBD1. Germline values: CDR1 SGHVS, CDR2 FQNEAQ. The CDR3 has 13 residues. V lost 4 bases and J lost 8; bases outside the gene matches: 3. The CDR3 reads CASSSGQGDEQFF. The CDR3 nucleotides read TGTGCCAGCAGCTCGGGACAGGGCGATGAGCAGTTCTTC.

The J gene is TRBJ2-7, the V gene TRBV6-5, with D possibly TRBD1 on 7 matching bases. This CDR3 is built from 13 residues. Per germline, CDR1 MNHEY and CDR2 SVGAGI. V was cut by 6 bases and J by 1 base, with 10 bases left in between. This chain's CDR3 is CASRGGQSYEQYF. DNA for the CDR3: TGTGCCAGCAGGGGGGGACAGTCCTACGAGCAGTACTTC.

The J gene is TRBJ2-5, the V gene TRBV5-1, with 11 positions matching TRBD2. V gave up 4 bases and J gave up 1 base; unmatched junction bases: 6. The germline V gene encodes CDR1 SGHRS and CDR2 YFSETQ. The CDR3 covers 16 residues. The CDR3 is CASSPGLADLQETQYF. CDR3 DNA sequence: TGCGCCAGCAGCCCGGGACTAGCGGACCTCCAAGAGACCCAGTACTTC.

The rearrangement uses TRBV11-2 and TRBJ2-1, with 10 positions matching TRBD2. The CDR3 consists of 17 residues. Germline lookup yields CDR1 SGHAT and CDR2 FQNNGV. The junction had 13 bases not matched to a gene; V was cut back by 3 bases and J by 8 bases. In nucleotides, the CDR3 is TGTGCCAGCAGCTTGCTTTCACTAGCGGGATCGATGGATGAGCAGTTCTTC. It yields the protein CASSLLSLAGSMDEQFF. Supplemented by reference TRBV11-2 and TRBJ2-1, the full variable domain reads EAGVAQSPRYKIIEKRQSVAFWCNPISGHATLYWYQQILGQGPKLLIQFQNNGVVDDSQLPKDRFSAERLKGVDSTLKIQPAKLEDSAVYLCASSLLSLAGSMDEQFFGPGTRLTVL.

The rearrangement joins TRBV21-1 to TRBJ1-2; the listed D gene, TRBD1, was not tested against the DNA. TRBV21-1 is flagged as a pseudogene. This CDR3 region has 17 residues. CDR3 protein: CASSKGALKGRADGYTF. The CDR3 DNA follows: TGTGCCAGCAGCAAAGGCGCACTAAAGGGGCGAGCCGATGGCTACACCTTC.

The V and J genes are TRBV4-3 and TRBJ2-7, with 7 bases that match TRBD1. The CDR3 is 15 residues long. Germline V CDR1 and CDR2: LGHNA, YSLEER. The trim removed 6 bases at V and 2 bases at J, leaving 10 bases unmatched. DNA for the CDR3: TGCGCCAGCAGGCCGCAAGGGACAGAGACCTACGAGCAGTACTTC. Translated: CASRPQGTETYEQYF.

V usage is TRBV9 and J usage is TRBJ1-2; 8 bases fit TRBD1. There are 17 residues in the CDR3. The V segment lost 0 bases and the J segment 4 bases; nucleotides outside the gene matches: 11. Germline CDR1 reads SGDLS; CDR2 reads YYNGEE. CDR3 sequence reads: CASSVELKWTGSYGYTF. The DNA of the CDR3 is TGTGCCAGCAGCGTAGAATTAAAGTGGACAGGGAGCTATGGCTACACCTTC.

V gene TRBV2 combines with J gene TRBJ2-2; weak D call: TRBD2 (6 bases). V was trimmed by 4 bases and J by 5 bases, leaving 14 bases between them. This CDR3 comprises 15 residues. CDR1 SNHLY and CDR2 FYNNEI come from the germline V gene. CDR3 loop: CASSANPGVTGELFF. The CDR3 nucleotides are TGTGCCAGCAGTGCGAACCCGGGGGTGACCGGGGAGCTGTTTTTT. Based on the CDR3 plus reference TRBV2 and TRBJ2-2, the full variable domain is EPEVTQTPSHQVTQMGQEVILRCVPISNHLYFYWYRQILGQKVEFLVSFYNNEISEKSEIFDDQFSVERPDGSNFTLKIRSTKLEDSAMYFCASSANPGVTGELFFGEGSRLTVL.

V gene TRBV5-1 combines with J gene TRBJ1-5, with 9 bases aligning to TRBD1. Germline CDR1 reads SGHRS; CDR2 reads YFSETQ. V lost 4 bases to trimming and J lost 2 bases; unmatched junction nucleotides: 7. This CDR3 spans 16 amino acids. The CDR3 nucleotides are TGCGCCAGCAGCGTTTACAGGGGGCGAGGCAATCAGCCCCAGCATTTT. It encodes CASSVYRGRGNQPQHF.

The rearrangement joins TRBV5-1 to TRBJ2-6, with TRBD1 matching over 10 bases. CDR1 and CDR2 from the germline V gene are SGHRS and YFSETQ. Trimming cost V 0 bases and J 2 bases; bases outside gene matches: 5. The CDR3 length is 18 residues. CDR3 in DNA: TGCGCCAGCAGCTTGGTGCCGACAGGGGGCGCTGGGGCCAACGTCCTGACTTTC. This encodes CASSLVPTGGAGANVLTF.

The gene calls are TRBV5-6 and TRBJ2-2, with 8 bases that match TRBD1. CDR1 SGHDT and CDR2 YYEEEE come from the germline V gene. The CDR3 covers 14 residues. V trimming: 6 bases; J trimming: 6 bases; junction bases outside the gene matches: 7. CDR3: CASNRGEVPGELFF. The DNA for the CDR3 is TGTGCCAGCAACAGGGGGGAGGTACCCGGGGAGCTGTTTTTT.

This clone was observed once. The chain couples TRBV5-6 to TRBJ2-7; 11 bases match TRBD2. This CDR3 region has 15 residues. Unmatched junction bases numbered 6, after V lost 4 bases and J lost 3 bases. Germline V gene data show CDR1 as SGHDT and CDR2 as YYEEEE. The CDR3 nucleotides read TGTGCCAGCAGCCCTGGACTAGCGGGCTTCTACGAGCAGTACTTC. Amino acids: CASSPGLAGFYEQYF.

The chain links TRBV19 to TRBJ1-1; unclear D gene. V was shortened by 6 bases and J by 0 bases, with 23 bases between the two germline ends. The CDR3 runs 18 residues. In germline, CDR1 is LNHDA, CDR2 SQIVND (reference sequence). CDR3: CASSGRPGLSSMNTEAFF. CDR3 nucleotides: TGTGCCAGTAGCGGGCGACCGGGATTGTCCTCTATGAACACTGAAGCTTTCTTT.

The chain is built from TRBV6-5 and TRBJ1-2; D is perhaps TRBD1 (5 bases). CDR1 and CDR2 (germline): MNHEY, SVGAGI. The CDR3 length is 13 residues. V was shortened by 6 bases and J by 7 bases, with 15 bases between the two germline ends. The CDR3 DNA follows: TGTGCCAGCAGCCCCGGGACTCCTATTGGCTACACCTTC. Protein product: CASSPGTPIGYTF.